The following is a T cell receptor beta chain sequence with its context. The antigen it recognizes is unknown. There are no base qualities to consult, and no much larger clone falls within one base. The library was prepared using RT-PCR. Sequencing relied on a NextSeq 550. TCRdb took the public reads, trimmed them with fastp at Q25, ran MiXCR for clone calling and kept in-frame beta chains. A single entry per CDR3 protein holds the most common genes and DNA from its merged rows. In all, the sample holds some 150,000 distinct CDR3 sequences, and about a third of those were seen once. Of the sample, roughly 52% is held by the ten largest clones. The source of the sample is a study of patients and donors after allogeneic stem cell transplantation (dated by TCRdb to the early 2020s). Relative to germline, V is missing 0 bases and J is missing 0 bases, with 2 bases of the junction outside any gene match. Taken from the germline V gene, the CDR1 and CDR2 loops are SGHRS and YFSETQ. Including the terminal cysteine and phenylalanine, the CDR3 comprises 15 residues. The read is trimmed to its CDR3 DNA, 45 bases read in frame from base 1.

Sequences were obtained from blood, either unsorted or a sorted T cell fraction (not recorded which). The TCR was taken from a human donor who was either an allogeneic HSCT recipient or a stem cell or donor lymphocyte infusion donor (not recorded which). It is not recorded whose cells these are; they may come from a transplant donor. The V and J genes are TRBV5-1 and TRBJ1-2, with 7 bases in between that match TRBD1. The CDR3 in this case is CASSLGGGANYGYTF. Here is the DNA: TGCGCCAGCAGCTTGGGAGGGGGCGCTAACTATGGCTACACCTTC.